Presented here are 26 T cell receptor beta chains from one specimen sequenced in a study of T cells in Graves' hyperthyroidism and ophthalmopathy. Amplified regions were TCR beta CDR3 sequences from RNA transcripts. HTBI primers were employed in a first-round RT-PCR of the TCR CDR3. TCRdb analysed the multiplex PCR reads with MiXCR anew, one entry per CDR3 protein. The sample includes 460,000 or so distinct CDR3 sequences, approximately 15% of them seen just once. The sequenced sample was blood. Receptors were obtained from a woman between 18 and 30 years old with Graves' hyperthyroidism.

The chain has TRBV20-1 and TRBJ2-5; TRBD2 matches 10 bases. The CDR3 covers 14 residues. The germline gives CDR1 DFQATT, CDR2 SNEGSKA (reference sequence). V was pared by 2 bases and J by 5 bases, with 5 bases of the junction left unmatched. This CDR3 reads CSARLAGDLETQYF. The CDR3 region has the DNA TGCAGTGCTAGACTAGCGGGAGATTTGGAGACCCAGTACTTC.

About this clonotype: This clone may be a read error of a much larger clone one base away. V usage is TRBV7-2 and J usage is TRBJ2-3; 10 bases match TRBD2. The CDR3 has 16 amino acids. The germline V gene has CDR1 SGHTA and CDR2 FQGNSA. CDR3 nucleotides: TGTGCCAGCATTCCAACAGCGGGAGGGCCGATAGATAGGCAGTATTTT. It specifies CASIPTAGGPIDRQYF.

This clonotype was counted only a few times. V usage is TRBV6-1 and J usage is TRBJ2-1; 13 bases match TRBD2. Germline V lookup: CDR1 MNHNS, CDR2 SASEGT. The ends lost 4 bases at V and 1 base at J; junction bases unmatched: 1. The length of the CDR3 is 16 residues. CDR3 nucleotides: TGTGCCAGCAGTGGACTAGCGGGAGGATCCTACAATGAGCAGTTCTTC. Translating gives CASSGLAGGSYNEQFF.

Ten or more counts support this clonotype. This chain links TRBV5-1 with TRBJ1-1; 12 bases agree with TRBD1. This CDR3 contains 19 residues. Losses at the gene ends were 2 bases for V and 1 base for J; bases not matched to a gene: 12. Germline CDR1 is SGHRS and CDR2 is YFSETQ. The CDR3 nucleotides read TGCGCCAGCAGCTTTCCACGGGACAGGGGGCCGTGGGCGAACACTGAAGCTTTCTTT. Amino acid sequence: CASSFPRDRGPWANTEAFF.

This clonotype came up many times. The chain couples TRBV20-1 to TRBJ1-1, with D possibly being TRBD1 (5 bases). The CDR3 length is 12 residues. Trimming took 5 bases from V and 6 from J, leaving 13 bases between them. Germline V lookup: CDR1 DFQATT, CDR2 SNEGSKA (reference sequence). CDR3 protein: CSAGPGKAEAFF. The CDR3 region has the DNA TGCAGTGCTGGCCCAGGGAAGGCTGAAGCTTTCTTT.

This clonotype was seen more than once but under ten times. Since a much larger clone is just one base distant, this may be a read error. The chain joins TRBV2 to TRBJ1-5, with 8 bases that match TRBD1. V lost 6 bases to trimming and J lost 6 bases; unmatched junction nucleotides: 13. Germline V gene data show CDR1 as SNHLY and CDR2 as FYNNEI. The CDR3 contains 16 residues. In nucleotides, the CDR3 is TGTGCCAGCAGACCTGCAGGGGGCGCGCCCCGTCAGCCCCAGCATTTT. Its protein product is CASRPAGGAPRQPQHF.

This clonotype came up many times. The rearrangement uses TRBV24-1 and TRBJ2-7; 7 nucleotides match TRBD1. Germline assignment: CDR1 KGHDR and CDR2 SFDVKD. The CDR3 has 18 residues. V lost 4 bases and J lost 2; bases outside the gene matches: 16. The CDR3 reads CATSEGRDRPSLAYEQYF. The CDR3 DNA reads TGTGCCACCAGTGAGGGCCGGGACAGACCTTCGCTTGCCTACGAGCAGTACTTC.

V and J are TRBV29-1 and TRBJ2-2, with D maybe TRBD2 (6 bases). The CDR3 covers 14 residues. Per the germline V gene, CDR1 is SQVTM and CDR2 is ANQGSEA. Deletions cut 6 bases from V and 4 bases from J, with 15 bases between. The CDR3 protein is CSVAGTGVTGELFF. CDR3 sequence (DNA): TGCAGCGTCGCCGGGACTGGGGTCACCGGGGAGCTGTTTTTT.

The chain joins TRBV5-1 to TRBJ2-7, with TRBD2 as a possible D gene (6 bases). The CDR3 length is 14 residues. Germline loops: CDR1 SGHRS, CDR2 YFSETQ. Trimming took 0 bases from V and 4 from J, leaving 11 bases between them. The DNA of the CDR3 is TGCGCCAGCAGCTTGGGGGACTTACCTTACGAGCAGTACTTC. It specifies CASSLGDLPYEQYF.

The table lists this clonotype with many counts. CDR3 sequence reads: CASSPSGKGLGYEQFF. CDR3 in DNA: TGTGCCAGCAGCCCAAGCGGGAAAGGTTTAGGCTATGAGCAGTTCTTC. This chain connects TRBV7-3 to TRBJ2-1, with 7 nucleotides matching TRBD2. Germline V gene data show CDR1 as SGHTA and CDR2 as FQGTGA. This CDR3 region has 16 residues. With V trimmed by 5 bases and J by 8 bases, 15 bases remained unmatched.

This clonotype has a handful of counts. With a much larger clone just one base away, this may be a read error. The chain uses TRBV11-2 and TRBJ2-5; the match to TRBD1 covers 7 bases. The length of the CDR3 is 18 residues. Germline V gene lookup returns CDR1 SGHAT and CDR2 FQNNGV. CDR3 sequence (DNA): TGTGCCTGCAGCTTTCGACCCCCAGGACAGGAGATTCAAGAGACCCAGTACTTC. Protein sequence: CACSFRPPGQEIQETQYF.

This clonotype occurred many times. The V and J genes are TRBV20-1 and TRBJ2-1; maybe TRBD2 (5 bases). With 1 base removed from V and 9 bases from J, the gap between germline ends came to 7 bases. CDR3 size: 11 residues. CDR1 and CDR2 (germline): DFQATT, SNEGSKA (reference sequence). CDR3 bases: TGCAGTGCTAGAGTTGGGAGTGAGCAGTTCTTC. It specifies CSARVGSEQFF.

About this clonotype itself: A much larger clone differs from this one at a single base, so this may be a read error. CDR3 in DNA: TGTGCCAGCAGTTCCGGAGTAGGGGCCTACGAGCATTACTTC. Encoded protein: CASSSGVGAYEHYF. This sequence joins TRBV6-5 and TRBJ2-7; D perhaps matches TRBD1 (5 bases). This CDR3 contains 14 residues. CDR1 and CDR2 from the germline V gene are MNHEY and SVGAGI.

A few counts support this clonotype. The V call is TRBV7-2, the J call TRBJ1-2; 11 nucleotides line up with TRBD1. Germline CDR1 is SGHTA and CDR2 is FQGNSA. CDR3 size: 15 residues. The J segment lost 5 bases and the V segment lost 5 bases, leaving 7 bases of the junction unmatched. The CDR3 reads CASSTRTGGEYGYTF. In DNA form, the CDR3 reads TGTGCCAGCAGCACACGGACAGGGGGCGAGTATGGCTACACCTTC.

The chain has TRBV10-3 and TRBJ2-7; maybe TRBD2 (6 bases). CDR1 and CDR2 from the germline V gene are ENHRY and SYGVKD. The CDR3 runs 13 residues. The germline V and J ends were trimmed by 8 bases and 2 bases, with 13 bases remaining between them. CDR3 residues: CAIAGIDPYEQYF. Here the CDR3 DNA reads TGTGCCATCGCGGGGATAGACCCCTACGAGCAGTACTTC.

A note on this clonotype: Being one base from a much bigger clone, this may be a read error. The CDR3 region has the DNA TGTGCCACCAGTGGTCGTGGAGACTCCTACGAGCAGTACTTC. This gives the protein CATSGRGDSYEQYF. V usage is TRBV24-1 and J usage is TRBJ2-7; D is ambiguous. The CDR3 length is 14 residues. Germline V gene lookup returns CDR1 KGHDR and CDR2 SFDVKD. V shed 5 bases and J shed 0 bases, with 10 bases lying between them.

Many counts were recorded for this clonotype. The chain links TRBV11-2 to TRBJ1-3, with unresolved D. CDR1 and CDR2 (germline): SGHAT, FQNNGV. The CDR3 loop spans 15 amino acids. Trimming pared 5 bases from V and 0 bases from J, leaving 11 bases between. The CDR3, as DNA: TGTGCCAGCAGCCTACTCTCCAGCTCTGGAAACACCATATATTTT. Protein: CASSLLSSSGNTIYF.

The sample holds many counts of this clonotype. The chain has TRBV6-1 and TRBJ1-2, with D hard to call. Germline CDR1 reads MNHNS; CDR2 reads SASEGT. V was trimmed by 0 bases and J by 0 bases, leaving 11 bases between them. There are 16 residues in the CDR3. CDR3 in DNA: TGTGCCAGCAGTGAAGCTAGGCGGAAAGCTAACTATGGCTACACCTTC. Its protein product is CASSEARRKANYGYTF.

J is TRBJ2-3 and V is TRBV28; 10 bases line up with TRBD1. With V trimmed by 7 bases and J by 8 bases, 6 bases remained unmatched. The CDR3 loop spans 13 amino acids. Germline V CDR1 and CDR2: MDHEN, SYDVKM. CDR3 sequence reads: CASNRQGAGTQYF. The CDR3 bases are TGTGCCAGCAATCGACAGGGGGCTGGTACGCAGTATTTT.

This clonotype was seen repeatedly, ten times or more. The chain uses TRBV25-1 and TRBJ2-7; D is perhaps TRBD1 (6 bases). The CDR3 length is 15 residues. V shed 1 base and J shed 6 bases, with 16 bases lying between them. CDR1 is MGHDK, CDR2 SYGVNS, per germline. Here the CDR3 DNA reads TGTGCCAGCAGTGAATCTGTCAGGGGTATCGGCGAGCAGTACTTC. This translates into CASSESVRGIGEQYF.

This clonotype was seen ten or more times. This chain links TRBV12-3 or TRBV12-4 with TRBJ2-1; TRBD2 aligns across 12 bases. J was trimmed by 7 bases and V by 6 bases; bases with no gene match: 7. The CDR3 length is 15 residues. The CDR3 DNA reads as TGTGCCAGCAGGCCGGGACTAGCGGGCCCGAATGAGCAGTTCTTC. Its protein product is CASRPGLAGPNEQFF.

The V gene is TRBV3-1, the J gene TRBJ1-1; tentatively, D is TRBD1 (6 bases). Germline CDR1 LGHDT, CDR2 YNNKEL (reference sequence). CDR3 length: 13 amino acids. V was trimmed by 7 bases and J by 4 bases, leaving 13 bases between them. CDR3 sequence reads: CASKREGGTEAFF. In nucleotides, the CDR3 is TGTGCCAGCAAAAGGGAGGGGGGCACTGAAGCTTTCTTT.

This clonotype was recorded many times. This rearrangement joins TRBV10-3 to TRBJ2-5, with TRBD1 matching 9 bases. CDR1 and CDR2 (germline): ENHRY, SYGVKD. V shed 6 bases, J shed 1 base, and the junction held 6 bases outside the gene matches. CDR3 length: 15 residues. The DNA of the CDR3 is TGTGCCATCAGGACCGGGACAGGGTCCCAAGAGACCCAGTACTTC. This encodes CAIRTGTGSQETQYF.

For the CDR3, the DNA is TGTCGCTGGAGCAGAGATTACGAGCAGTACGTC. Protein: CRWSRDYEQYV. V is TRBV30 and J is TRBJ2-7; no clear D. Germline V gene sequence: CDR1 GTSNPN, CDR2 SVGIG (reference sequence). There are 11 residues in the CDR3.

This clonotype was seen only a few times. J is TRBJ2-4 and V is TRBV7-9, with TRBD1 matching over 9 bases. Losses at the gene ends were 5 bases for V and 6 bases for J; bases not matched to a gene: 11. The CDR3 is 16 amino acids. The germline V gene has CDR1 SEHNR and CDR2 FQNEAQ (reference sequence). CDR3 residues: CASSLTGTGSRNIQYF. In DNA form, the CDR3 reads TGTGCCAGCAGCCTAACCGGGACAGGGAGTAGAAACATTCAGTACTTC.

This clonotype was recorded at least ten times. The rearrangement links TRBV20-1 to TRBJ2-7; tentatively, D is TRBD2 (5 bases). Germline V CDR1 and CDR2: DFQATT, SNEGSKA (reference sequence). The CDR3 totals 12 residues. The V end lost 6 bases, the J end lost 1 base, and 10 bases lay between the germline ends. DNA for the CDR3: TGCAGTGCAACGAGGGCGTCCTACGAGCAGTACGTC. Translating it yields CSATRASYEQYV.